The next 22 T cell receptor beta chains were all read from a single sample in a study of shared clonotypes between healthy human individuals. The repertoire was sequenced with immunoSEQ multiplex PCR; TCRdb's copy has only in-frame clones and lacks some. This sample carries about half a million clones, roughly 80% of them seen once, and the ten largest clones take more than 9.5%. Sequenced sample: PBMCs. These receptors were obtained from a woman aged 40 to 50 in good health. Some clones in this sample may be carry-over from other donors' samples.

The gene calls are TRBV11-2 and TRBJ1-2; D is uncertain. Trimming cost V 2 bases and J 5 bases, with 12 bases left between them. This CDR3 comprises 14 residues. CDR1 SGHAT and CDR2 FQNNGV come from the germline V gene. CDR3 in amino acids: CASSLLTLRYGYTF. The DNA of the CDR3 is TGTGCCAGCAGCTTATTAACTCTCCGTTATGGCTACACCTTC.

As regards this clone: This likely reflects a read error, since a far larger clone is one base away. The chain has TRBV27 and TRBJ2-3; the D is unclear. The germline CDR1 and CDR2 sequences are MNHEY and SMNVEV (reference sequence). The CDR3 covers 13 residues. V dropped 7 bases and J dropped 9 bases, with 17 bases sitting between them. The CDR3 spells CASTRSHGETQYF. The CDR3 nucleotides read TGTGCCAGCACAAGGTCCCACGGTGAAACGCAGTATTTT.

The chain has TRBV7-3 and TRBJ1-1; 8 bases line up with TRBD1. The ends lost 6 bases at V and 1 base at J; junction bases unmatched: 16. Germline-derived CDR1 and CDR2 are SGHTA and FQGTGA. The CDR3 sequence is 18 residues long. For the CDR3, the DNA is TGTGCCAGCAGTAAAAAAAACCCCGGACAGGGTGGGAACACTGAAGCTTTCTTT. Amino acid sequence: CASSKKNPGQGGNTEAFF. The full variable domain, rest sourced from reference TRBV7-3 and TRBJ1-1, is GAGVSQTPSNKVTEKGKYVELRCDPISGHTALYWYRQSLGQGPEFLIYFQGTGAADDSGLPNDRFFAVRPEGSVSTLKIQRTERGDSAVYLCASSKKNPGQGGNTEAFFGQGTRLTVV.

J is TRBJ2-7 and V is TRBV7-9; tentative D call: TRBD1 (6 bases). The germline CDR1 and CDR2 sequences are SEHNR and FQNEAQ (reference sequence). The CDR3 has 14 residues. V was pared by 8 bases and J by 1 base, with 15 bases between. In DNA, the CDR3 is TGTGCCAGCCGGGCAGGGGCAAATTCCTACGAGCAGTACTTC. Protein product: CASRAGANSYEQYF.

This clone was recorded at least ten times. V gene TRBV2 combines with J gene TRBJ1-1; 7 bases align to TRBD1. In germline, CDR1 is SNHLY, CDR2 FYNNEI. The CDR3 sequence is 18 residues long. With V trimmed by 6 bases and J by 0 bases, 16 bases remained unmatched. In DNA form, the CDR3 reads TGTGCCAGCAGCTGGTTCGCCGGGACAGCAAACGTGAACACTGAAGCTTTCTTT. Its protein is CASSWFAGTANVNTEAFF.

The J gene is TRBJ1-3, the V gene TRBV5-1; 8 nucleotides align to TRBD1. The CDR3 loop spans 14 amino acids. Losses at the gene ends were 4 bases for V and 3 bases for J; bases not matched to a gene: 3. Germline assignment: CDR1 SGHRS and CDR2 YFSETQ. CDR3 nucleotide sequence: TGCGCCAGCAGCCCGGACAGGGTTGGAAACACCATATATTTT. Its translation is CASSPDRVGNTIYF.

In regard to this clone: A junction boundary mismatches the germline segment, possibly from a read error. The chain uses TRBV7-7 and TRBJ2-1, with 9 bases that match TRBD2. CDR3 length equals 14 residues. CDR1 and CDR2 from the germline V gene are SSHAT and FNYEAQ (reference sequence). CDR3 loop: CASSRLAEAEEQFF. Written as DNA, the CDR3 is TGTGCTAGCAGCAGACTAGCGGAAGCCGAGGAGCAGTTCTTC.

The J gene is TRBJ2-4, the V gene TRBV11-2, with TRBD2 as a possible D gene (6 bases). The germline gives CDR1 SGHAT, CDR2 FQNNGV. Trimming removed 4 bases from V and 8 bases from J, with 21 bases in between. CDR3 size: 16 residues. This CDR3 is CASSSGKRGMRDIQYF. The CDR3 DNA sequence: TGTGCCAGCAGCTCCGGAAAACGGGGGATGCGGGACATTCAGTACTTC.

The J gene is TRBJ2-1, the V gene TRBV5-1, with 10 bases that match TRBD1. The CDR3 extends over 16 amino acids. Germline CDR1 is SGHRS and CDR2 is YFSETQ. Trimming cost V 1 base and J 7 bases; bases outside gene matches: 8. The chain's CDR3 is CASSLRGTGENNEQFF. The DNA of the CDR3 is TGCGCCAGCAGCTTGCGGGGGACAGGGGAAAATAATGAGCAGTTCTTC.

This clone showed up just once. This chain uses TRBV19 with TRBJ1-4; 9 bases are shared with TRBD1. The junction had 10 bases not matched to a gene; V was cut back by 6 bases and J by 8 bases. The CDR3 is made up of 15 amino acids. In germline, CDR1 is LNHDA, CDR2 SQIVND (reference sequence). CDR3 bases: TGTGCCAGTAGACGAGCCGGGACAGGGAAGGAAAAACTGTTTTTT. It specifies CASRRAGTGKEKLFF. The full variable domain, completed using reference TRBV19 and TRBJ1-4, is DGGITQSPKYLFRKEGQNVTLSCEQNLNHDAMYWYRQDPGQGLRLIYYSQIVNDFQKGDIAEGYSVSREKKESFPLTVTSAQKNPTAFYLCASRRAGTGKEKLFFGSGTQLSVL.

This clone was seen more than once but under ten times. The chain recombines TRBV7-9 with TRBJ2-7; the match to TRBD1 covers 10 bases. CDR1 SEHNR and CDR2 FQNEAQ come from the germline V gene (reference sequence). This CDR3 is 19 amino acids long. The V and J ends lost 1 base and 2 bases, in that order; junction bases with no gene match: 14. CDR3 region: CASSLVGQGDLKSAYEQYF. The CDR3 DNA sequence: TGTGCCAGCAGCTTAGTAGGACAGGGGGATCTGAAAAGTGCCTACGAGCAGTACTTC.

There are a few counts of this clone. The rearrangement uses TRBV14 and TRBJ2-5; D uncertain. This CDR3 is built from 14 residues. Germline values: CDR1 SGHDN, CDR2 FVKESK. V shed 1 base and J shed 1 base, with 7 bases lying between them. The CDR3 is CASSQVSGQETQYF. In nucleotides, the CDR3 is TGTGCCAGCAGCCAAGTGTCTGGCCAAGAGACCCAGTACTTC.

This CDR3 reads CASSPRTGATDTQYF. The CDR3 region has the DNA TGTGCCAGCAGTCCCCGGACAGGGGCGACAGATACGCAGTATTTT. The V call is TRBV6-5, the J call TRBJ2-3; 9 bases agree with TRBD1. The CDR3 consists of 15 residues. Germline V CDR1 and CDR2: MNHEY, SVGAGI. V dropped 5 bases and J dropped 3; count of bases not matched to a gene: 6.

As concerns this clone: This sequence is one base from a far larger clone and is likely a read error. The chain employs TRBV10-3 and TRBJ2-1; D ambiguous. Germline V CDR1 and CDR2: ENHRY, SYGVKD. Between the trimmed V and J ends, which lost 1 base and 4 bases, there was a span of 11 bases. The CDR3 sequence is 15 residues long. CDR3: CAISELSVQYNEQFF. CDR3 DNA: TGTGCCATCAGTGAGTTAAGCGTACAATACAATGAGCAGTTCTTC.

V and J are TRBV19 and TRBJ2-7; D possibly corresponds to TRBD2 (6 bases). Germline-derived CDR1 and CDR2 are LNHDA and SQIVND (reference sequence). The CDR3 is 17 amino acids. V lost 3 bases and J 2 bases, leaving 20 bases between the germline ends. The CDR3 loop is CASSIGGEVYPTYEQYF. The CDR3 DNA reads TGTGCCAGTAGTATCGGCGGGGAGGTTTACCCCACCTACGAGCAGTACTTC.

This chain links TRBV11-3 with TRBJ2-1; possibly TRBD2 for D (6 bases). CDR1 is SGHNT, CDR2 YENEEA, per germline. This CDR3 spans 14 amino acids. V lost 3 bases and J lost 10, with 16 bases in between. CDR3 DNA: TGTGCCAGCAGCTTTGCCCCCACGGGGGTGGAGCAGTTCTTC. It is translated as CASSFAPTGVEQFF.

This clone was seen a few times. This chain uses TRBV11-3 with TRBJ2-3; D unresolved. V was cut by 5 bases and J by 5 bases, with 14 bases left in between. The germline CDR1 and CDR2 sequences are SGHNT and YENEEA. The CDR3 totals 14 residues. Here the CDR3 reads CASSPPDTGDTQYF. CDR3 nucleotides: TGTGCCAGCAGCCCTCCCGACACCGGAGATACGCAGTATTTT.

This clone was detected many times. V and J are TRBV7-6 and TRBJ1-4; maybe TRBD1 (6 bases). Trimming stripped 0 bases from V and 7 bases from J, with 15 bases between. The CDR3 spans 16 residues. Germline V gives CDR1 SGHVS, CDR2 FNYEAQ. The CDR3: CASSLAVTGPTEKLFF. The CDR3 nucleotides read TGTGCCAGCAGCTTAGCAGTGACAGGCCCAACTGAAAAACTGTTTTTT. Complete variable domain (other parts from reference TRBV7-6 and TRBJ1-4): GAGVSQSPRYKVTKRGQDVALRCDPISGHVSLYWYRQALGQGPEFLTYFNYEAQQDKSGLPNDRFSAERPEGSISTLTIQRTEQRDSAMYRCASSLAVTGPTEKLFFGSGTQLSVL.

This CDR3 reads CATGTRGIHEQYF. CDR3 nucleotides: TGTGCCACCGGGACTAGAGGTATCCACGAGCAGTACTTC. The chain is built from TRBV25-1 and TRBJ2-7, with 8 bases matching TRBD2. J was trimmed by 5 bases and V by 10 bases; bases with no gene match: 10. CDR1 is MGHDK and CDR2 is SYGVNS in the germline V gene. The CDR3 runs to 13 residues.

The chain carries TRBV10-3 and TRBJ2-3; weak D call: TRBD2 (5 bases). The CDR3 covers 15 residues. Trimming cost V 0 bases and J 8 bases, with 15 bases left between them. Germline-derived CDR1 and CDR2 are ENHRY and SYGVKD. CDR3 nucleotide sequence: TGTGCCATCAGTGAGTCGGGCCGCGGGCAGATTACGCAGTATTTT. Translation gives CAISESGRGQITQYF.

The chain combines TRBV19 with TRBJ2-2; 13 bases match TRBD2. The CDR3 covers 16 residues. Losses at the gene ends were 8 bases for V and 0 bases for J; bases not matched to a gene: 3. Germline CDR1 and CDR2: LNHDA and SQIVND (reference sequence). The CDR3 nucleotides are TGTGCCAGTCTCGGACTAGCGGGAGCGAACACCGGGGAGCTGTTTTTT. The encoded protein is CASLGLAGANTGELFF.

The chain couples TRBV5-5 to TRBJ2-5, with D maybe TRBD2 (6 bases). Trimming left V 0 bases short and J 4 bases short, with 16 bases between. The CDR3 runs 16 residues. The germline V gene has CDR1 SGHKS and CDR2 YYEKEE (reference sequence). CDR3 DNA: TGTGCCAGCAGCTTGGCGAGTTTAGGAGGGCGAGAGACCCAGTACTTC. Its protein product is CASSLASLGGRETQYF.